The next 8 T cell receptor beta chains were all read from a single sample in a study of CD8+ T cells in alopecia areata. After isolation, RNA underwent reverse transcription to generate cDNA as the sequencing template. Assay used: immunoSEQ multiplex PCR; TCRdb lists only in-frame clones, some missing. The repertoire consists of under 350,000 clones, with about three fifths occurring once and the leading ten covering approximately 1.8%. Documented treatment: oral pan-JAK inhibitor, 5-10 mg twice daily. The sequencing here drew on CD4+ T cells sorted from blood, taken at week 24, from a patient treated with tofacitinib. The receptors shown here come from a human donor with alopecia areata.

This clone has just one count. This chain connects TRBV2 to TRBJ2-2; D is possibly TRBD1 (5 bases). Trimming pared 6 bases from V and 7 bases from J, leaving 18 bases between. The CDR3 length is 15 residues. The germline gives CDR1 SNHLY, CDR2 FYNNEI. The CDR3 sequence is CASRPPDSVLGELFF. CDR3 in DNA: TGTGCCAGCAGGCCCCCCGACAGCGTTCTCGGGGAGCTGTTTTTT.

This chain uses TRBV23-1 with TRBJ2-7, with 7 bases matching TRBD1. TRBV23-1 is flagged as an ORF with uncertain function. CDR3 length: 14 residues. V dropped 2 bases and J dropped 5; count of bases not matched to a gene: 6. Written as DNA, the CDR3 is TGCGCCAGCAGTCAACTTAGACAGGGAAACGAGCAGTACTTC. This codes for CASSQLRQGNEQYF.

The genes are TRBV6-5 and TRBJ2-3, with D possibly TRBD1 on 5 matching bases. V shed 7 bases and J shed 2 bases, with 10 bases lying between them. The length of the CDR3 is 13 residues. Germline V gene lookup returns CDR1 MNHEY and CDR2 SVGAGI. The CDR3 coding sequence is TGTGCCAGCAAAAGGGGATTCACAGATACGCAGTATTTT. Its translation is CASKRGFTDTQYF.

The chain links TRBV11-2 to TRBJ2-1; the D is unclear. This CDR3 has 12 residues. Germline V gives CDR1 SGHAT, CDR2 FQNNGV. The germline V and J ends were trimmed by 5 bases and 6 bases, with 8 bases remaining between them. For the CDR3, the DNA is TGTGCCAGCAGCCTGTGGGGCAATGAGCAGTTCTTC. Residues: CASSLWGNEQFF.

This chain links TRBV30 with TRBJ1-1; D is possibly TRBD1 (6 bases). CDR1 is GTSNPN and CDR2 is SVGIG in the germline V gene (reference sequence). V was clipped by 8 bases and J by 6 bases, with 16 bases between them. CDR3 size: 12 residues. The CDR3 bases are TGTGCCCGTGACAGGCCGGGGGCTGAAGCTTTCTTT. Translation: CARDRPGAEAFF.

The table lists this clone with a few counts. The J gene is TRBJ2-7, the V gene TRBV23-1, with D perhaps assigned TRBD1 or TRBD2 (5 bases each). TRBV23-1 is identified as an open reading frame with a role that is uncertain. Trimming shortened V by 0 bases and J by 6 bases, and 21 bases separated the two germline ends. This CDR3 is 17 amino acids long. CDR3 DNA: TGCGCCAGCAGTCAATCTCGGCCCGGGACGGATTATCTCGAGCAGTACTTC. This gives the protein CASSQSRPGTDYLEQYF.

The genes are TRBV10-3 and TRBJ2-6, with D perhaps TRBD1 or TRBD2 (5 bases each). Germline V gene sequence: CDR1 ENHRY, CDR2 SYGVKD. Trimming shortened V by 0 bases and J by 1 base, and 7 bases separated the two germline ends. This CDR3 is built from 16 residues. The chain's CDR3 is CAISESWGSGANVLTF. The DNA of the CDR3 is TGTGCCATCAGTGAGTCCTGGGGGTCTGGGGCCAACGTCCTGACTTTC.

This clone was seen a single time. V usage is TRBV2 and J usage is TRBJ1-3; TRBD1 is a possible D gene (6 bases). CDR3 length: 16 residues. V lost 6 bases, J lost 0 bases, and 15 bases lay in between. Germline-derived CDR1 and CDR2 are SNHLY and FYNNEI. This CDR3 is CASSGQLLPSGNTIYF. The CDR3 region has the DNA TGTGCCAGCAGCGGACAGCTCCTACCCTCTGGAAACACCATATATTTT. The full variable domain, rest sourced from reference TRBV2 and TRBJ1-3, is EPEVTQTPSHQVTQMGQEVILRCVPISNHLYFYWYRQILGQKVEFLVSFYNNEISEKSEIFDDQFSVERPDGSNFTLKIRSTKLEDSAMYFCASSGQLLPSGNTIYFGEGSWLTVV.